The rows below give T cell receptor beta chains drawn from one sample of a study of cytomegalovirus exposure and HLA in healthy donors. Clones were sequenced by immunoSEQ multiplex PCR, and TCRdb holds only the in-frame ones, with some missing. The table lists more than 120,000 clones, about 91% of them singletons, with about 4.9% in the top ten. What was sequenced was PBMCs. These receptors were collected from a man between 18 and 35 years old in good health and CMV-seropositive. Both conserved end residues are part of each CDR3. Fields, in order: V gene, J gene, clone size, D gene, CDR3 DNA, CDR3 protein. A D gene is named only where the DNA matches it firmly. Clone size is not always given. Where it is, it says once, few, many or a class for expanded clones.

TRBV10-3	TRBJ1-1	.	TRBD1	TGTGCCATCAGGGGACAGACTGGCACTGAAGCTTTCTTT	CAIRGQTGTEAFF
TRBV29-1	TRBJ2-7	once	TRBD2	TGCAGCGTTGCTGCTAGCGGGGGGGCCTACGAGCAGTACTTC	CSVAASGGAYEQYF
TRBV27	TRBJ2-1	.	TRBD2	TGTGCCAGCAGTTTTGGGCTAGCGGGTGTAGATGAGCAGTTCTTC	CASSFGLAGVDEQFF
TRBV5-4	TRBJ1-1	once	.	TGTGCCAGCAGCTTGAGGGAGGTAGCTTTCTTT	CASSLREVAFF
TRBV7-8	TRBJ2-2	.	.	TGTGCCAGCAGCTTTACAGGGCAAGTCTCCGCCGGGGAGCTGTTTTTT	CASSFTGQVSAGELFF
TRBV6-6	TRBJ2-1	.	.	TGTGCCAGCAGAAGCGGAAACTACAATGAGCAGTTCTTC	CASRSGNYNEQFF
TRBV7-6	TRBJ1-2	once	TRBD1	TGTGCCAGCAGCTTGACAGGGTCGGCCTACACCTTC	CASSLTGSAYTF
TRBV27	TRBJ2-1	.	.	TGTGCCAGCAGTTTACGGGGGACCGGGGAAGGTGGTAATGAGCAGTTCTTC	CASSLRGTGEGGNEQFF
TRBV19	TRBJ2-7	.	TRBD1	TGTGCCAGTACCCCGGGACAGGGCTACGAGCAGTACTTC	CASTPGQGYEQYF
TRBV6-1	TRBJ2-7	once	.	TGTGCCAGCAGACCCGGAGGGGCCTACGAGCAGTACTTC	CASRPGGAYEQYF
TRBV27	TRBJ1-4	.	.	TGTGCCAGCAGTTTAATAGGGCCAGGGGCTGAAAAACTGTTTTTT	CASSLIGPGAEKLFF
TRBV5-6	TRBJ2-3	.	.	TGTGCCAGCAGCTTGGGTACGGGTGTTAGCACAGATACGCAGTATTTT	CASSLGTGVSTDTQYF
TRBV5-1	TRBJ1-1	.	.	TGCGCCAGCAGCTTGCAATACCTGGGGGCGGGTACTGAAGCTTTCTTT	CASSLQYLGAGTEAFF
TRBV28	TRBJ1-2	.	.	TGTGCCAGCGGACAGAACTATGGCTACACCTTC	CASGQNYGYTF
TRBV5-1	TRBJ2-1	.	.	TGCGCCAGCAGCTTGTGGTCAGGTGGTGGCAATGAGCAGTTCTTC	CASSLWSGGGNEQFF
TRBV7-4	TRBJ1-1	.	TRBD1	TGTGCCAGCAGCTTAGAAGTTGGGGACAGGATGGCAGCTTTCTTT	CASSLEVGDRMAAFF
TRBV11-2	TRBJ2-1	.	TRBD1	TGTGCCAGCAGCTTCCCGGACAGGGTCGCCCAAGAGCAGTTCTTC	CASSFPDRVAQEQFF
TRBV5-4	TRBJ2-7	.	TRBD2	TGTGCCAGCAGCTCCGTAGCGGGATCCTACGAGCAGTACTTC	CASSSVAGSYEQYF
TRBV9	TRBJ2-3	.	TRBD1	TGTGCCAGCACCGTAGGACAGGGAACAGATACGCAGTATTTT	CASTVGQGTDTQYF
TRBV5-1	TRBJ2-7	once	TRBD2	TGCGCCAGCACCGCATCGGGAGGAGGGCCTTCCCCGCGGGAGCAGTACTTC	CASTASGGGPSPREQYF
TRBV5-1	TRBJ1-4	.	.	TGCGCCAGCAGCTTAACTACAGGGAGAGGGGATGAAAAACTGTTTTTT	CASSLTTGRGDEKLFF
TRBV2	TRBJ2-2	.	TRBD1	TGTGCCAGCAGGGAGACAGGGGTGGTCACCGGGGAGCTGTTTTTT	CASRETGVVTGELFF
TRBV2	TRBJ2-7	.	.	TGTGCCAGCAGACCCCCTTCCGGCTCCTACGAGCAGTACTTC	CASRPPSGSYEQYF
TRBV4-1	TRBJ1-1	.	TRBD1	TGCGCAGCTAGACAGGGATCGAGCACTGAAGCTTTCTTT	CAARQGSSTEAFF
TRBV11-2	TRBJ1-1	once	.	TGTGCCTCAGAGAAGCTTGGAGCCATGAACACTGAAGCTTTCTTT	CASEKLGAMNTEAFF
TRBV15	TRBJ2-1	.	.	TGTGCCACCGGGAAGGACCTAGGGGATGAGCAGTTCTTC	CATGKDLGDEQFF
TRBV11-2	TRBJ1-2	.	.	TGTGCCAGCAGCTTAGAGTGGACAAGAGGTGGCTACACCTTC	CASSLEWTRGGYTF
TRBV6-1	TRBJ2-1	.	TRBD2	TGTGCCAGCAGCCTGCCACGCGGGAGTAGTAATGAGCAGTTCTTC	CASSLPRGSSNEQFF
TRBV7-9	TRBJ1-2	.	.	TGTGCCAGCAGCTTAGGGCAAAAGGGCTACACCTTC	CASSLGQKGYTF
TRBV9	TRBJ1-2	.	TRBD1	TGTGCCAGCAGCGCGACTTGGACAGGGAACTATGGCTACACCTTC	CASSATWTGNYGYTF
TRBV28	TRBJ2-1	.	TRBD1	TGTGCCAGCAGCTCTACCGGACAGGGAGTGGGGAATGAGCAGTTCTTC	CASSSTGQGVGNEQFF
TRBV27	TRBJ2-5	.	TRBD2	TGTGCCAGCAGTTTAGGGCGGGGGGGCCAGGAGACCCAGTACTTC	CASSLGRGGQETQYF
TRBV7-9	TRBJ2-7	.	.	TGTGCCAGCAGCTTAGTGGTGAGGGTGTCCTACGAGCAGTACTTC	CASSLVVRVSYEQYF